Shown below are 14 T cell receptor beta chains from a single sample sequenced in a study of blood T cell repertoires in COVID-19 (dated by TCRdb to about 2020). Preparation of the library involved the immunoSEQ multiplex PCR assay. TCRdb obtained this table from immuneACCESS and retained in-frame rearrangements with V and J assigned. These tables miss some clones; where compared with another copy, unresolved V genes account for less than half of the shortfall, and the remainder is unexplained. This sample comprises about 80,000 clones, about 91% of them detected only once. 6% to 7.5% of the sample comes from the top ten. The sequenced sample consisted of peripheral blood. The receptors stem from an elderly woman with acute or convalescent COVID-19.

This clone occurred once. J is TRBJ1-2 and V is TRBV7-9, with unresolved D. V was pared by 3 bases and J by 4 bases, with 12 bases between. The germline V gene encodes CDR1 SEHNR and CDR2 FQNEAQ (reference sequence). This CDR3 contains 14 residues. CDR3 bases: TGTGCCAGCAGCTTTCAACAGACCCCCTATGGCTACACCTTC. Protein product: CASSFQQTPYGYTF. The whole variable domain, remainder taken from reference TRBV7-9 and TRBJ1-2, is DTGVSQNPRHKITKRGQNVTFRCDPISEHNRLYWYRQTLGQGPEFLTYFQNEAQLEKSRLLSDRFSAERPKGSFSTLEIQRTEQGDSAMYLCASSFQQTPYGYTFGSGTRLTVV.

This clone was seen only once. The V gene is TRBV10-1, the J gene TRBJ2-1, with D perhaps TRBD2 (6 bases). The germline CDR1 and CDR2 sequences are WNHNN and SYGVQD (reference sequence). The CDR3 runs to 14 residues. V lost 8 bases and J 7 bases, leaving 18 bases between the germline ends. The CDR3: CASGDSVGRNEQFF. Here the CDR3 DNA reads TGCGCCAGCGGGGACTCCGTGGGGAGGAATGAGCAGTTCTTC.

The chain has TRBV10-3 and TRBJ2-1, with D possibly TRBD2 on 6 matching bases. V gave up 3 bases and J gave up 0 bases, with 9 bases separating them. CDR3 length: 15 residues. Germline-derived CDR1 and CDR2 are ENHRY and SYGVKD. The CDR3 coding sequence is TGTGCCATCAGTGACGGAGGGTTCTCCTACAATGAGCAGTTCTTC. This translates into CAISDGGFSYNEQFF.

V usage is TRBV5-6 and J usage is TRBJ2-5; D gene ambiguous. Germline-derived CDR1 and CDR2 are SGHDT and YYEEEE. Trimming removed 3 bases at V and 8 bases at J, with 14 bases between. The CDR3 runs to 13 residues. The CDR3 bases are TGTGCCAGCAGCTCACCAAGCCCGGTAACCCAGTACTTC. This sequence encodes CASSSPSPVTQYF.

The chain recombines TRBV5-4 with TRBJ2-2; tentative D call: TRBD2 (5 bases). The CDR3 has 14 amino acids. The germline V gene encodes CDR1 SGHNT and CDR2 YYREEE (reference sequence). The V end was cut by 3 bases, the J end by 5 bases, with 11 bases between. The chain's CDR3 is CASSSSGGTGELFF. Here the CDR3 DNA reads TGTGCCAGCAGCTCGTCTGGAGGTACCGGGGAGCTGTTTTTT. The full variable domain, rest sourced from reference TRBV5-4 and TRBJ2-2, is ETGVTQSPTHLIKTRGQQVTLRCSSQSGHNTVSWYQQALGQGPQFIFQYYREEENGRGNFPPRFSGLQFPNYSSELNVNALELDDSALYLCASSSSGGTGELFFGEGSRLTVL.

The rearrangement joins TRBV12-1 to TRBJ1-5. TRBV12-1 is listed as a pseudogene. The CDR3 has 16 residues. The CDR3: CASSFAGGMGNQPQHF. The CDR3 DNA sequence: TGTGCCAGCAGCTTTGCTGGGGGGATGGGCAATCAGCCCCAGCATTTT.

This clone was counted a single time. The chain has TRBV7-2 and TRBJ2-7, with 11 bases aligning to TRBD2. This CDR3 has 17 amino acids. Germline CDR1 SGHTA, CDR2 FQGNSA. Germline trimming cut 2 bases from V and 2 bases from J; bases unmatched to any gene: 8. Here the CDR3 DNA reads TGTGCCAGCAGCTTATCTGGGACTAGCGGTTACCCCTACGAGCAGTACTTC. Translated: CASSLSGTSGYPYEQYF. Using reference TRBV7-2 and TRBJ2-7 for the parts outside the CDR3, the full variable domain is GAGVSQSPSNKVTEKGKDVELRCDPISGHTALYWYRQSLGQGLEFLIYFQGNSAPDKSGLPSDRFSAERTGGSVSTLTIQRTQQEDSAVYLCASSLSGTSGYPYEQYFGPGTRLTVT.

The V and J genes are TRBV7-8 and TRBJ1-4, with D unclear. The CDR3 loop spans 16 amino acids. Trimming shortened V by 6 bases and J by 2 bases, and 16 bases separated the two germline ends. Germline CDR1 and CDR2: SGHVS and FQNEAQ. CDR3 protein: CASSPLGSWTNEKLFF. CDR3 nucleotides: TGTGCCAGCAGTCCTCTGGGGAGTTGGACTAATGAAAAACTGTTTTTT. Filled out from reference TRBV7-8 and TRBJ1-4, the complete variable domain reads GAGVSQSPRYKVAKRGQDVALRCDPISGHVSLFWYQQALGQGPEFLTYFQNEAQLDKSGLPSDRFFAERPEGSVSTLKIQRTQQEDSAVYLCASSPLGSWTNEKLFFGSGTQLSVL.

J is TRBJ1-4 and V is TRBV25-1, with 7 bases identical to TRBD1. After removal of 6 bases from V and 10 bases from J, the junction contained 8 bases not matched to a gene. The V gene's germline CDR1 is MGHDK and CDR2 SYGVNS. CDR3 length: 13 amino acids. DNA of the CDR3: TGTGCCAGCAGGGACGACAGGGCGGGAAAACTGTTTTTT. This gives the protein CASRDDRAGKLFF.

For the CDR3, the DNA is TGTGCCAGTAGTAGGACTAGCGGGACTCTCGAGCAGTACTTC. Protein: CASSRTSGTLEQYF. V usage is TRBV19 and J usage is TRBJ2-7; 12 positions agree with TRBD2. J lost 6 bases, V lost 4 bases, and 4 bases had no gene match. The germline V gene encodes CDR1 LNHDA and CDR2 SQIVND (reference sequence). There are 14 residues in the CDR3. The variable domain in full, with the rest retrieved from reference TRBV19 and TRBJ2-7, is DGGITQSPKYLFRKEGQNVTLSCEQNLNHDAMYWYRQDPGQGLRLIYYSQIVNDFQKGDIAEGYSVSREKKESFPLTVTSAQKNPTAFYLCASSRTSGTLEQYFGPGTRLTVT.

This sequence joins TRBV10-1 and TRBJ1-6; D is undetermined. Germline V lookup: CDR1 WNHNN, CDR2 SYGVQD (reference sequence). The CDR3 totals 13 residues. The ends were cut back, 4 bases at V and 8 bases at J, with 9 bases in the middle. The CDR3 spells CASSVGGDSPLHF. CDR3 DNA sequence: TGCGCCAGCAGTGTCGGTGGAGATTCACCCCTCCACTTT.

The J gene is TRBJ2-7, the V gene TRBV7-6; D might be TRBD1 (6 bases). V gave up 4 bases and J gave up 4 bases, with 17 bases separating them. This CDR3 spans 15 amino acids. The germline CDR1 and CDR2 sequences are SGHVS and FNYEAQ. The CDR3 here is CASSSNGAQGYEQYF. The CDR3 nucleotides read TGTGCCAGCAGCTCAAACGGGGCCCAGGGGTACGAGCAGTACTTC.

CDR3 nucleotides: TGTGCCAGCAGCTCGGAGGTGGAGGGTCAACAGCCCCAGCATTTT. As protein: CASSSEVEGQQPQHF. V is TRBV5-5 and J is TRBJ1-5; D is unclear. With 3 bases removed from V and 7 bases from J, the gap between germline ends came to 17 bases. Germline V lookup: CDR1 SGHKS, CDR2 YYEKEE (reference sequence). The length of the CDR3 is 15 residues.

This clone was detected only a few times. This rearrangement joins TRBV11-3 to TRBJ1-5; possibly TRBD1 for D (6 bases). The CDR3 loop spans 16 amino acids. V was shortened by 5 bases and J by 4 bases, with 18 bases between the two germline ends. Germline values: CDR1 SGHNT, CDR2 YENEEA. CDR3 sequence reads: CASSRLQGQVNQPQHF. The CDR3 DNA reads TGTGCCAGCAGCAGACTTCAGGGGCAGGTAAATCAGCCCCAGCATTTT.